This entry lists 26 T cell receptor beta chains sequenced from one sample in a study of T cells in Graves' hyperthyroidism and ophthalmopathy. Researchers amplified the TCR beta CDR3 regions from RNA transcripts. With the HTBI primer set, the TCR CDR3 went through a first round of RT-PCR. One entry per CDR3 protein results from TCRdb running MiXCR on the multiplex PCR reads. The sample shows about 290,000 distinct CDR3 sequences, 13% of them seen only once. The sequenced sample was blood. The receptors derive from a woman aged 30 to 39 with Graves' hyperthyroidism that later progressed to Graves' ophthalmopathy.

This chain uses TRBV3-2 with TRBJ2-5; TRBD1, the table's D call, lacks a check against the DNA. TRBV3-2 represents a pseudogene. The CDR3 extends over 17 amino acids. CDR3 DNA: TGTGCCAGCAGCCAAGATCCGAAAAGGAAGGGGGTAGAGACCCAGTACTTC. It is translated as CASSQDPKRKGVETQYF.

The gene calls are TRBV25-1 and TRBJ2-1; 9 bases line up with TRBD1. Trimming took 4 bases from V and 6 from J; bases not matched to a gene: 7. CDR1 MGHDK and CDR2 SYGVNS come from the germline V gene. The CDR3 covers 15 residues. Here the CDR3 reads CASSVVGTGINEQFF. The CDR3 nucleotides are TGTGCCAGCAGTGTGGTGGGGACAGGGATCAATGAGCAGTTCTTC.

This clonotype showed up many times. This rearrangement joins TRBV29-1 to TRBJ1-2, with unresolved D. CDR1 is SQVTM, CDR2 ANQGSEA, per germline. The CDR3 is made up of 13 amino acids. V lost 5 bases and J lost 3, with 13 bases in between. The CDR3 protein is CSVPDEAHYGYTF. DNA for the CDR3: TGCAGCGTTCCCGACGAGGCTCACTATGGCTACACCTTC.

This clonotype was found many times. V gene TRBV6-2 or TRBV6-3 combines with J gene TRBJ2-7; 7 nucleotides match TRBD1. Germline V lookup: CDR1 MNHEY, CDR2 SVGEGT. This CDR3 comprises 14 residues. The V gene end was trimmed by 2 bases and the J gene end by 6 bases; junction bases not matched to a gene: 7. The CDR3 DNA reads as TGTGCCAGCAGTTACAACGACAGGGTAGGCGAGCAGTACTTC. This translates into CASSYNDRVGEQYF.

The table lists this clonotype with many counts. The J gene is TRBJ2-7, the V gene TRBV4-2, with TRBD2 matching 7 bases. V lost 0 bases, J lost 0 bases, and 5 bases stayed unmatched. The CDR3 extends over 16 amino acids. Germline assignment: CDR1 LGHNA and CDR2 YNFKEQ. The CDR3 DNA sequence: TGTGCCAGCAGCCAAGAAGAGGGAGGGTCCTCCTACGAGCAGTACTTC. It yields the protein CASSQEEGGSSYEQYF.

This clonotype was found many times. The genes are TRBV7-9 and TRBJ1-6; 10 bases map to TRBD1. The CDR3 runs to 15 residues. Germline trimming cut 3 bases from V and 10 bases from J; bases unmatched to any gene: 6. CDR1 is SEHNR and CDR2 is FQNEAQ in the germline V gene (reference sequence). The CDR3 DNA is TGTGCCAGCAGCTTTCGCGGGACAGGGGACTCACCCCTCCACTTT. This translates into CASSFRGTGDSPLHF. Variable domain in full (rest from reference TRBV7-9 and TRBJ1-6): DTGVSQNPRHKITKRGQNVTFRCDPISEHNRLYWYRQTLGQGPEFLTYFQNEAQLEKSRLLSDRFSAERPKGSFSTLEIQRTEQGDSAMYLCASSFRGTGDSPLHFGNGTRLTVT.

This clonotype was observed a few times. This chain links TRBV7-2 with TRBJ1-2, with D possibly TRBD1 on 5 matching bases. The CDR3 has 14 residues. Trimming removed 9 bases from V and 2 bases from J, with 16 bases in between. Germline V gene lookup returns CDR1 SGHTA and CDR2 FQGNSA. CDR3 in DNA: TGTGCCAGTAGCCCTCAGGGTACCAACTATGGCTACACCTTC. Protein: CASSPQGTNYGYTF.

V and J are TRBV7-3 and TRBJ2-7; 14 bases agree with TRBD2. The CDR3 sequence is 15 residues long. V lost 5 bases, J lost 5 bases, and 5 bases stayed unmatched. Germline V lookup: CDR1 SGHTA, CDR2 FQGTGA. In DNA, the CDR3 is TGTGCCAGCAGCCCCGGGACTAGCGGGAGCAACGAGCAGTACTTC. Residues: CASSPGTSGSNEQYF.

This chain connects TRBV6-1 to TRBJ1-5; 7 bases line up with TRBD1. V gave up 6 bases and J gave up 0 bases; unmatched junction bases: 11. CDR1 MNHNS and CDR2 SASEGT come from the germline V gene. The CDR3 is made up of 17 amino acids. The CDR3 region has the DNA TGTGCCAGCAGGGGGGCGGGAGGGACAGATAGCAATCAGCCCCAGCATTTT. This sequence encodes CASRGAGGTDSNQPQHF.

This chain links TRBV12-3 or TRBV12-4 with TRBJ1-3, with no clear D. V lost 9 bases to trimming and J lost 8 bases, with 11 bases between them. The CDR3 is made up of 11 amino acids. Here the CDR3 reads CASKSLDTIYF. The CDR3 nucleotides are TGTGCCAGTAAAAGTTTGGACACCATATATTTT.

Details on this clonotype: Since a much larger clone is just one base distant, this may be a read error. The chain is built from TRBV6-1 and TRBJ2-5; TRBD1 matches 9 bases. Trimming cost V 3 bases and J 5 bases; bases outside gene matches: 10. CDR1 is MNHNS, CDR2 SASEGT, per germline. This CDR3 comprises 16 residues. CDR3 in amino acids: CASSDTDGTGSETQYF. The CDR3 bases are TGTGCCAGCAGTGATACGGACGGGACAGGGAGCGAGACCCAGTACTTC.

Concerning this clonotype: With a much larger clone just one base away, this may be a read error. This chain links TRBV12-3 or TRBV12-4 with TRBJ2-1, with 7 bases matching TRBD2. The trim removed 8 bases at V and 10 bases at J, leaving 14 bases unmatched. The CDR3 is made up of 14 amino acids. CDR3 protein: CASLLRGEDIEQFF. In DNA, the CDR3 is TGTGCCAGCCTTCTCCGGGGGGAGGACATAGAGCAGTTCTTC.

This clonotype was recorded many times. This chain uses TRBV7-2 with TRBJ2-3; 12 nucleotides agree with TRBD2. Germline V gene sequence: CDR1 SGHTA, CDR2 FQGNSA. CDR3 length: 18 residues. The V segment lost 2 bases and the J segment 2 bases; nucleotides outside the gene matches: 8. CDR3 coding DNA: TGTGCCAGCAGCTTACGGGGACTAGCGGGCGCCCACACAGATACGCAGTATTTT. This codes for CASSLRGLAGAHTDTQYF.

The table lists this clonotype with many counts. The V gene is TRBV9, the J gene TRBJ1-1; D gene ambiguous. Trimming took 5 bases from V and 0 from J, leaving 14 bases between them. This CDR3 contains 15 residues. The germline gives CDR1 SGDLS, CDR2 YYNGEE. The DNA for the CDR3 is TGTGCCAGCAGTGTGGTGGGAGGGATGAACACTGAAGCTTTCTTT. It encodes CASSVVGGMNTEAFF.

The sample holds a few counts of this clonotype. This CDR3 reads CASSLALGGTPQETQYF. In nucleotides, the CDR3 is TGTGCCAGCAGCTTAGCGTTGGGTGGGACACCCCAAGAGACCCAGTACTTC. The V gene is TRBV7-2, the J gene TRBJ2-5; weak D call: TRBD1 (6 bases). Between the trimmed V and J ends, which lost 0 bases and 1 base, there was a span of 15 bases. This CDR3 is 17 amino acids long. Germline loops: CDR1 SGHTA, CDR2 FQGNSA. The whole variable domain, filled in from reference TRBV7-2 and TRBJ2-5, reads GAGVSQSPSNKVTEKGKDVELRCDPISGHTALYWYRQSLGQGLEFLIYFQGNSAPDKSGLPSDRFSAERTGGSVSTLTIQRTQQEDSAVYLCASSLALGGTPQETQYFGPGTRLLVL.

Ten or more counts support this clonotype. V and J are TRBV28 and TRBJ2-1; 14 nucleotides match TRBD2. CDR1 and CDR2 (germline): MDHEN, SYDVKM. This CDR3 comprises 19 residues. Trimming removed 7 bases from V and 6 bases from J; junction bases left unmatched: 17. CDR3 sequence reads: CASIRSTRTSGRKSNEQFF. In DNA, the CDR3 is TGTGCCAGCATTAGGTCGACACGGACTAGCGGGAGGAAAAGCAATGAGCAGTTCTTC.

This clonotype was observed at least ten times. The chain combines TRBV7-9 with TRBJ2-2; D unclear. Germline CDR1 SEHNR, CDR2 FQNEAQ (reference sequence). CDR3 length: 15 amino acids. Trimming cost V 1 base and J 1 base, with 7 bases left between them. The CDR3: CASSLVEVNTGELFF. DNA of the CDR3: TGTGCCAGCAGCTTAGTCGAGGTGAACACCGGGGAGCTGTTTTTT.

There are many counts of this clonotype. The V call is TRBV5-5, the J call TRBJ1-1; no reliable D call. Germline values: CDR1 SGHKS, CDR2 YYEKEE (reference sequence). The V end lost 3 bases, the J end lost 2 bases, and 11 bases lay between the germline ends. The CDR3 spans 14 residues. The CDR3 loop is CASSSYTINTEAFF. The CDR3 coding sequence is TGTGCCAGCAGCTCCTACACGATCAACACTGAAGCTTTCTTT.

This clonotype showed up many times. The CDR3 nucleotides read TGTGCCAGCAGTTTTCCTTATTCGGGGGGGGCGCGGTCTGAAAAAGAGACCCAGTACTTC. As protein: CASSFPYSGGARSEKETQYF. The V gene is TRBV28, the J gene TRBJ2-5; 8 bases fit TRBD2. This CDR3 spans 20 amino acids. Per the germline V gene, CDR1 is MDHEN and CDR2 is SYDVKM. With 3 bases clipped from V and 3 bases from J, the junction kept 21 bases outside the gene matches. Drawing the rest from reference TRBV28 and TRBJ2-5, the complete variable domain is DVKVTQSSRYLVKRTGEKVFLECVQDMDHENMFWYRQDPGLGLRLIYFSYDVKMKEKGDIPEGYSVSREKKERFSLILESASTNQTSMYLCASSFPYSGGARSEKETQYFGPGTRLLVL.

The V and J genes are TRBV19 and TRBJ2-1; 8 positions match TRBD2. Germline lookup yields CDR1 LNHDA and CDR2 SQIVND (reference sequence). The ends lost 7 bases at V and 7 bases at J; junction bases unmatched: 3. The CDR3 has 12 amino acids. CDR3 DNA: TGTGCCAGTAACCGGGAGGGAAATGAGCAGTTCTTC. It encodes CASNREGNEQFF.

A few counts support this clonotype. Mismatch with germline at one junction end may stem from a read error. The chain carries TRBV15 and TRBJ2-7, with D uncertain. The CDR3 totals 14 residues. Germline values: CDR1 LNHNV, CDR2 YYDKDF (reference sequence). The CDR3 DNA sequence: TGTGCCGCCAGCAAAGACTGGAAGGACCGCGAGCAGTACTTC. Translating it yields CAASKDWKDREQYF.

This clonotype was counted many times. The chain combines TRBV5-5 with TRBJ1-2; D may be TRBD1 (5 bases). The CDR3 has 14 residues. Trimming cost V 4 bases and J 4 bases, with 14 bases left between them. Germline CDR1 and CDR2: SGHKS and YYEKEE (reference sequence). CDR3 sequence: CASSVGTGGYGYTF. In nucleotides, the CDR3 is TGTGCCAGCAGCGTGGGGACGGGGGGCTATGGCTACACCTTC.

The chain is built from TRBV6-1 and TRBJ2-4; D is unresolved. This CDR3 spans 16 amino acids. Trimming removed 6 bases at V and 3 bases at J, with 18 bases between. Germline V CDR1 and CDR2: MNHNS, SASEGT. The CDR3 is CASSAQTNIYKNIQYF. CDR3 coding DNA: TGTGCCAGCAGCGCACAGACCAACATATACAAAAACATTCAGTACTTC.

In its sample, this clonotype was seen a few times. The V gene is TRBV18, the J gene TRBJ2-3; D is undetermined. Germline CDR1 KGHSH, CDR2 LQKENI. This CDR3 is 14 amino acids long. The V gene lost 3 bases and the J gene lost 2 bases, with 9 bases spanning the gap. The CDR3 here is CASSPPITTDTQYF. The CDR3 DNA follows: TGTGCCAGCTCACCGCCGATCACCACAGATACGCAGTATTTT. The full variable domain, in which reference TRBV18 and TRBJ2-3 provide the parts outside the CDR3, is NAGVMQNPRHLVRRRGQEARLRCSPMKGHSHVYWYRQLPEEGLKFMVYLQKENIIDESGMPKERFSAEFPKEGPSILRIQQVVRGDSAAYFCASSPPITTDTQYFGPGTRLTVL.

This clonotype appeared many times. The V call is TRBV7-2, the J call TRBJ2-7, with unresolved D. CDR3 size: 13 residues. Deletions cut 3 bases from V and 7 bases from J, with 13 bases between. Germline assignment: CDR1 SGHTA and CDR2 FQGNSA. CDR3 coding DNA: TGTGCCAGCAGCTTCATAGAATCGGGTGAGCAGTACTTC. Translating it yields CASSFIESGEQYF.

This clonotype was observed many times. The rearrangement uses TRBV7-2 and TRBJ2-5; weak D call: TRBD1 (6 bases). The CDR3 runs to 17 residues. The germline V gene encodes CDR1 SGHTA and CDR2 FQGNSA. The germline V and J ends were trimmed by 1 base and 1 base, with 16 bases remaining between them. The DNA of the CDR3 is TGTGCCAGCAGCTTAGTACGACAAGGACAGCCCCAAGAGACCCAGTACTTC. Translated, it gives CASSLVRQGQPQETQYF.